One sample yielded the 27 T cell receptor beta chains listed below, sequenced in a study of cytomegalovirus exposure and HLA in healthy donors. Clones were read by immunoSEQ multiplex PCR, and TCRdb kept only the in-frame ones, dropping some. There are over 200,000 clones in the sample; roughly 87% occur only once, and roughly 3% lies in the top ten. Sequencing was done on a sample of PBMCs. These receptors all come from a woman aged 30 to 39 in good health and CMV-seronegative.

V is TRBV11-2 and J is TRBJ2-7; D possibly corresponds to TRBD2 (7 bases). The ends were cut back, 5 bases at V and 2 bases at J, with 22 bases in the middle. The CDR3 length is 17 residues. The germline V gene has CDR1 SGHAT and CDR2 FQNNGV. This CDR3 reads CASSTPRGGRGPYEQYF. CDR3 nucleotides: TGTGCCAGCAGCACCCCCAGGGGCGGGAGAGGTCCCTACGAGCAGTACTTC.

This clone was seen more than once but under ten times. The chain carries TRBV5-4 and TRBJ2-2, with 8 bases that match TRBD1. This CDR3 region has 14 residues. V gave up 3 bases and J gave up 5 bases; unmatched junction bases: 3. Germline loops: CDR1 SGHNT, CDR2 YYREEE (reference sequence). The CDR3 protein is CASSWGQVTGELFF. The CDR3 DNA is TGTGCCAGCAGCTGGGGACAGGTGACCGGGGAGCTGTTTTTT.

The gene calls are TRBV7-7 and TRBJ2-1; 7 bases fit TRBD2. The J segment lost 4 bases and the V segment lost 5 bases, leaving 5 bases of the junction unmatched. The CDR3 loop spans 14 amino acids. CDR1 is SSHAT and CDR2 is FNYEAQ in the germline V gene (reference sequence). This CDR3 is CASSTSGNYNEQFF. CDR3 bases: TGTGCCAGCAGCACCAGCGGGAATTACAATGAGCAGTTCTTC.

J is TRBJ2-1 and V is TRBV11-2; 14 nucleotides align to TRBD2. The V gene end was trimmed by 3 bases and the J gene end by 7 bases; junction bases not matched to a gene: 2. CDR1 and CDR2 from the germline V gene are SGHAT and FQNNGV. The CDR3 totals 15 residues. This CDR3 is CASSFGTSGSNEQFF. CDR3 coding DNA: TGTGCCAGCAGCTTCGGGACTAGCGGGAGTAATGAGCAGTTCTTC.

This chain joins TRBV11-3 and TRBJ2-1; weak D call: TRBD2 (5 bases). V was clipped by 1 base and J by 6 bases, with 10 bases between them. The length of the CDR3 is 14 residues. Germline-derived CDR1 and CDR2 are SGHNT and YENEEA. CDR3 DNA: TGTGCCAGCAGCTTAGTCCCTAGCTCCAATGAGCAGTTCTTC. Amino acid sequence: CASSLVPSSNEQFF.

The chain uses TRBV4-1 and TRBJ2-1; 12 nucleotides agree with TRBD2. CDR3 length equals 16 residues. The germline V gene has CDR1 MGHRA and CDR2 YSYEKL. With 2 bases clipped from V and 7 bases from J, the junction kept 6 bases outside the gene matches. The CDR3 sequence is CASSQLLAGGRNEQFF. The CDR3 DNA follows: TGCGCCAGCAGCCAACTTCTAGCGGGAGGGCGGAATGAGCAGTTCTTC.

This chain connects TRBV29-1 to TRBJ2-1, with 10 bases aligning to TRBD2. V lost 0 bases to trimming and J lost 2 bases; unmatched junction nucleotides: 13. Germline loops: CDR1 SQVTM, CDR2 ANQGSEA. The CDR3 consists of 19 residues. CDR3 in amino acids: CSVEDLRASGSLTYNEQFF. CDR3 nucleotides: TGCAGCGTTGAAGATCTTCGGGCTAGCGGGAGCCTTACCTACAATGAGCAGTTCTTC.

The chain couples TRBV7-8 to TRBJ1-4, with D perhaps TRBD1 (5 bases). CDR3 length equals 13 residues. Trimming removed 8 bases from V and 3 bases from J, with 10 bases in between. CDR1 and CDR2 from the germline V gene are SGHVS and FQNEAQ. The CDR3 DNA reads TGTGCCAGCCAGGGAATCCCTAATGAAAAACTGTTTTTT. Protein sequence: CASQGIPNEKLFF.

The genes are TRBV28 and TRBJ2-4; D is possibly TRBD1 (6 bases). Germline CDR1 MDHEN, CDR2 SYDVKM. V lost 5 bases to trimming and J lost 16 bases, with 18 bases between them. The CDR3 totals 12 residues. The CDR3 spells CASSTPGHFVYF. DNA for the CDR3: TGTGCCAGCAGTACTCCGGGACACTTTGTCTACTTC.

The chain couples TRBV5-8 to TRBJ2-1; maybe TRBD2 (6 bases). The CDR3 has 16 residues. With 1 base removed from V and 2 bases from J, the gap between germline ends came to 13 bases. CDR1 SGHTS and CDR2 YDEGEE come from the germline V gene. The CDR3 DNA reads as TGTGCCAGCAGCTTGATCGCGGGGCCTCCCTACAATGAGCAGTTCTTC. Protein product: CASSLIAGPPYNEQFF.

The chain joins TRBV5-1 to TRBJ1-2, with 7 bases lining up with TRBD1. V lost 4 bases to trimming and J lost 4 bases; unmatched junction nucleotides: 4. This CDR3 contains 13 residues. Per the germline V gene, CDR1 is SGHRS and CDR2 is YFSETQ. CDR3 sequence (DNA): TGCGCCAGCAGCATGGGACAGCTCTATGGCTACACCTTC. This encodes CASSMGQLYGYTF.

The chain combines TRBV20-1 with TRBJ2-1; D remains ambiguous. Germline V CDR1 and CDR2: DFQATT, SNEGSKA (reference sequence). This CDR3 spans 11 amino acids. V was shortened by 5 bases and J by 6 bases, with 8 bases between the two germline ends. The CDR3 protein is CSAPSSNEQFF. The CDR3 DNA reads TGCAGTGCTCCCTCTAGCAATGAGCAGTTCTTC.

The V gene is TRBV4-1, the J gene TRBJ2-3; D call uncertain. Germline V gives CDR1 MGHRA, CDR2 YSYEKL. Deletions cut 0 bases from V and 0 bases from J, with 7 bases between. The CDR3 runs 15 residues. The CDR3 DNA reads as TGCGCCAGCAGCCAAGAGTGGCCTAGCACAGATACGCAGTATTTT. Amino acids: CASSQEWPSTDTQYF.

This clone has just one count. This sequence joins TRBV27 and TRBJ2-7; 9 bases map to TRBD2. Germline CDR1 is MNHEY and CDR2 is SMNVEV (reference sequence). The V and J ends lost 6 bases and 6 bases, in that order; junction bases with no gene match: 12. The CDR3 consists of 15 residues. Written as DNA, the CDR3 is TGTGCCAGCAGCCTGCAGGCGGGAGGGCTTAGCGAGCAGTACTTC. It encodes CASSLQAGGLSEQYF.

The genes are TRBV9 and TRBJ2-1; 14 bases line up with TRBD2. The CDR3 totals 15 residues. Germline lookup yields CDR1 SGDLS and CDR2 YYNGEE. J was trimmed by 6 bases and V by 6 bases; bases with no gene match: 5. CDR3 sequence: CASTAGTSGSNEQFF. CDR3 coding DNA: TGTGCCAGCACCGCCGGGACTAGCGGGAGCAATGAGCAGTTCTTC.

The chain couples TRBV11-2 to TRBJ2-1; 11 positions agree with TRBD2. The J segment lost 2 bases and the V segment lost 5 bases, leaving 5 bases of the junction unmatched. The CDR3 length is 16 residues. Germline CDR1 SGHAT, CDR2 FQNNGV. CDR3 bases: TGTGCCAGCAGCCTAATGACTAGCGGGGCCTACAATGAGCAGTTCTTC. Translating it yields CASSLMTSGAYNEQFF. Variable domain in full (rest from reference TRBV11-2 and TRBJ2-1): EAGVAQSPRYKIIEKRQSVAFWCNPISGHATLYWYQQILGQGPKLLIQFQNNGVVDDSQLPKDRFSAERLKGVDSTLKIQPAKLEDSAVYLCASSLMTSGAYNEQFFGPGTRLTVL.

This clone appeared a single time. The chain recombines TRBV19 with TRBJ2-1; D may be TRBD1 (5 bases). CDR1 is LNHDA, CDR2 SQIVND, per germline (reference sequence). CDR3 size: 15 residues. Between the trimmed V and J ends, which lost 1 base and 7 bases, there was a span of 14 bases. The CDR3 DNA reads TGTGCCAGTAGTATAGTCGGCTGGTCAGGGAATGAGCAGTTCTTC. Amino acid sequence: CASSIVGWSGNEQFF.

The chain recombines TRBV7-3 with TRBJ2-5, with 9 bases matching TRBD2. The germline CDR1 and CDR2 sequences are SGHTA and FQGTGA. The V gene end was trimmed by 0 bases and the J gene end by 5 bases; junction bases not matched to a gene: 4. The CDR3 sequence is 15 residues long. The CDR3, as DNA: TGTGCCAGCAGCTTAACTAGCGGGAGCGGTGAGACCCAGTACTTC. Protein product: CASSLTSGSGETQYF.

V usage is TRBV18 and J usage is TRBJ2-2; TRBD2 might be the D (6 bases). In germline, CDR1 is KGHSH, CDR2 LQKENI. The V end was cut by 6 bases, the J end by 4 bases, with 21 bases between. The CDR3 extends over 17 amino acids. CDR3 amino acids: CASSLGLTRGATGELFF. DNA of the CDR3: TGTGCCAGCTCCCTTGGCCTGACTAGAGGCGCCACCGGGGAGCTGTTTTTT.

The chain links TRBV27 to TRBJ2-3, with D perhaps TRBD2 (5 bases). V was cut by 1 base and J by 4 bases, with 12 bases left in between. Per germline, CDR1 MNHEY and CDR2 SMNVEV (reference sequence). CDR3 length: 15 amino acids. CDR3 residues: CASSLWASGPDTQYF. CDR3 bases: TGTGCCAGCAGTTTATGGGCCAGCGGACCAGATACGCAGTATTTT.

This clone was found once. The chain links TRBV29-1 to TRBJ2-1; 8 bases fit TRBD2. Germline V gene sequence: CDR1 SQVTM, CDR2 ANQGSEA. The CDR3 has 12 amino acids. V shed 4 bases and J 8 bases; nucleotides not matched to a gene: 4. This CDR3 is CSVGREAYEQFF. CDR3 DNA sequence: TGCAGCGTTGGGCGGGAGGCCTATGAGCAGTTCTTC.

J is TRBJ2-3 and V is TRBV29-1, with 13 bases identical to TRBD2. Unmatched junction bases numbered 13, after V lost 6 bases and J lost 1 base. Per germline, CDR1 SQVTM and CDR2 ANQGSEA. The CDR3 length is 18 residues. The CDR3 DNA sequence: TGCAGCGTGGAGGGACTAGCGGGAAAGCGAGGGGGCACAGATACGCAGTATTTT. Amino acids: CSVEGLAGKRGGTDTQYF.

V gene TRBV28 combines with J gene TRBJ2-1; possible D gene TRBD2, 5 bases. This CDR3 region has 12 residues. The V end lost 2 bases, the J end lost 13 bases, and 12 bases lay between the germline ends. CDR1 is MDHEN, CDR2 SYDVKM, per germline. The CDR3 DNA reads TGTGCCAGCAGTTTACAATTCCGGGAACAGTTCTTC. It translates to CASSLQFREQFF.

The chain carries TRBV6-1 and TRBJ1-5; no clear D. The CDR3 spans 15 residues. Trimming shortened V by 7 bases and J by 1 base, and 14 bases separated the two germline ends. Per germline, CDR1 MNHNS and CDR2 SASEGT. CDR3: CASNRLVGSNQPQHF. The CDR3 DNA reads as TGTGCCAGCAACCGACTGGTCGGGAGCAATCAGCCCCAGCATTTT.

As DNA, the CDR3 is TGTGCCAGCAGCCAAGTTTGGAATAGCGGGAGTGGCTACGAGCAGTACTTC. Protein product: CASSQVWNSGSGYEQYF. The chain couples TRBV4-2 to TRBJ2-7; 9 nucleotides agree with TRBD2. Germline values: CDR1 LGHNA, CDR2 YNFKEQ. CDR3 length: 17 amino acids. The J segment lost 3 bases and the V segment lost 1 base, leaving 10 bases of the junction unmatched.

The chain recombines TRBV7-2 with TRBJ1-2; D gene uncertain. Germline V gene lookup returns CDR1 SGHTA and CDR2 FQGNSA. Trimming shortened V by 6 bases and J by 7 bases, and 18 bases separated the two germline ends. This CDR3 is built from 14 residues. In nucleotides, the CDR3 is TGTGCCAGCAGATCCCCCGGCTGGGGATCTGGCTACACCTTC. Amino acid sequence: CASRSPGWGSGYTF.

The genes are TRBV15 and TRBJ2-1; 8 bases match TRBD2. This CDR3 is built from 15 residues. Trimming at V came to 0 bases and at J to 5 bases, leaving 3 bases not matched to a gene. Germline V CDR1 and CDR2: LNHNV, YYDKDF (reference sequence). DNA for the CDR3: TGTGCCACCAGCAGAGATCGGGGGGGGCACAATGAGCAGTTCTTC. Translation: CATSRDRGGHNEQFF.